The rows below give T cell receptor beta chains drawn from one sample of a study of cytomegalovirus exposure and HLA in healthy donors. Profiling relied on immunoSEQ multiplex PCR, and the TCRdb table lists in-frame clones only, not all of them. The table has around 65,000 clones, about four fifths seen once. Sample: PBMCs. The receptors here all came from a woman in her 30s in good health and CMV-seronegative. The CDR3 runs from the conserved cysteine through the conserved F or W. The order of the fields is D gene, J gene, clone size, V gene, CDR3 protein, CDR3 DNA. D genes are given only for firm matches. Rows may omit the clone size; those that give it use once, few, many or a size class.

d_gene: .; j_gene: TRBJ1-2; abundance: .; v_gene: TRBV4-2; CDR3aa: CASSQVDYGYTF; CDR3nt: TGTGCCAGCAGCCAAGTCGACTATGGCTACACCTTC
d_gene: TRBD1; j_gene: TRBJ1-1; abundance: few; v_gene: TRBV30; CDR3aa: CAWTRGPTEAFF; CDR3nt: TGTGCCTGGACAAGGGGGCCCACTGAAGCTTTCTTT
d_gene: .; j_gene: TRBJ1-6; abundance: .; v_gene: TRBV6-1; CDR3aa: CASSEGGVNSPLHF; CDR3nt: TGTGCCAGCAGTGAGGGAGGGGTTAATTCACCCCTCCACTTT
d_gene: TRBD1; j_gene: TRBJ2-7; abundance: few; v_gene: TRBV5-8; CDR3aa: CASRPTGTGTGEQYF; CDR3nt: TGTGCCAGCAGGCCAACCGGGACAGGGACGGGCGAGCAGTACTTC
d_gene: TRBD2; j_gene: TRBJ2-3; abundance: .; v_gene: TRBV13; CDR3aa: CASPGLAGSDTQYF; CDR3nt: TGTGCCAGCCCGGGACTAGCGGGATCAGATACGCAGTATTTT
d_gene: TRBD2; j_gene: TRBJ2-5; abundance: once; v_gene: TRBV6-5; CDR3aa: CASSSLGLARETQYF; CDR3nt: TGTGCCAGCAGTTCTCTCGGACTAGCCAGAGAGACCCAGTACTTC
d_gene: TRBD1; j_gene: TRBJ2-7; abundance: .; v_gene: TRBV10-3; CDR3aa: CAIRDSTYEQYF; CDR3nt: TGTGCCATCCGGGACAGTACCTACGAGCAGTACTTC
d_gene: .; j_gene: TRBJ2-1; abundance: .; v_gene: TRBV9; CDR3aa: CASSPQGTNEQFF; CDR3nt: TGTGCCAGCAGCCCCCAGGGAACCAATGAGCAGTTCTTC
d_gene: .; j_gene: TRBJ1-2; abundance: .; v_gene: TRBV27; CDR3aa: CASRKGVSYTF; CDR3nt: TGTGCCAGCCGAAAGGGGGTAAGCTACACCTTC
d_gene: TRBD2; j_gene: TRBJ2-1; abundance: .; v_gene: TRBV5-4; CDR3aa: CASRPVAGEEQFF; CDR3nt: TGTGCCAGCAGACCCGTAGCGGGAGAGGAGCAGTTCTTC
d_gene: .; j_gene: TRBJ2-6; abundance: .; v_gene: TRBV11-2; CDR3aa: CASGRTASSGANVLTF; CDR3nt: TGTGCCAGCGGACGGACAGCCAGCTCTGGGGCCAACGTCCTGACTTTC
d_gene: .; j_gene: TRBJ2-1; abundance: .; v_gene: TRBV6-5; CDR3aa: CASSYVPGYNEQFF; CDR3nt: TGTGCCAGCAGTTACGTACCCGGGTACAATGAGCAGTTCTTC
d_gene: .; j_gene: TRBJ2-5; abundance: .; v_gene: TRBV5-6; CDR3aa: CASSFLETQYF; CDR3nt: TGTGCCAGCAGCTTTCTAGAGACCCAGTACTTC
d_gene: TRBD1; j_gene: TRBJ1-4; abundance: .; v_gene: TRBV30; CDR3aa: CASDRGDSTNEKLFF; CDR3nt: TGTGCCTCCGACAGGGGGGACTCAACTAATGAAAAACTGTTTTTT
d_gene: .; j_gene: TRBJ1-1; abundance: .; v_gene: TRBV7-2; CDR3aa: CASSLGGTTNTEAFF; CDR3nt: TGTGCCAGCAGCTTAGGGGGGACAACGAACACTGAAGCTTTCTTT
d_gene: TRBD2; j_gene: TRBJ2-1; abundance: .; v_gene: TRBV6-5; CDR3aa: CASSYSSGGAGEQFF; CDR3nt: TGTGCCAGCAGTTACTCTAGCGGGGGGGCGGGTGAGCAGTTCTTC
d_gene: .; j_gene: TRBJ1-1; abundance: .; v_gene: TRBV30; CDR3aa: CAWSVEGNTEAFF; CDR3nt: TGTGCCTGGAGTGTGGAGGGGAACACTGAAGCTTTCTTT
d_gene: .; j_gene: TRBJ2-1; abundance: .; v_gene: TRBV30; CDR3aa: CAWSDGPGLGGEQFF; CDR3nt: TGTGCCTGGAGTGATGGTCCAGGGCTCGGCGGTGAGCAGTTCTTC
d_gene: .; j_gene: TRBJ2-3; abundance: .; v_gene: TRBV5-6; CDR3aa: CASSHEVGSADTQYF; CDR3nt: TGTGCCAGCAGCCACGAGGTCGGGAGCGCAGATACGCAGTATTTT
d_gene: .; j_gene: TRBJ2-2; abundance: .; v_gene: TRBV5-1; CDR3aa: CASSLGGLTGELFF; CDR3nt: TGCGCCAGCAGCTTGGGGGGGCTCACCGGGGAGCTGTTTTTT
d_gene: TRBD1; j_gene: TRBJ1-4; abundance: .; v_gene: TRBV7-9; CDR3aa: CASSQPGQGQLFF; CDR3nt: TGTGCCAGCAGCCAGCCGGGACAGGGTCAACTGTTTTTT
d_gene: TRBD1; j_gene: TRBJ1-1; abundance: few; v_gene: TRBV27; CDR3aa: CASSSQGAEAFF; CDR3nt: TGTGCCAGCAGTTCCCAGGGGGCTGAAGCTTTCTTT
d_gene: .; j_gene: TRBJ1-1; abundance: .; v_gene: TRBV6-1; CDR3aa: CASRIARGNTEAFF; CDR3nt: TGTGCCAGCAGGATCGCCAGGGGGAACACTGAAGCTTTCTTT
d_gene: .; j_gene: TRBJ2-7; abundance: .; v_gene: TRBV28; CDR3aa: CASSSGQTSYEQYF; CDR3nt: TGTGCCAGCAGTTCAGGACAGACATCCTACGAGCAGTACTTC
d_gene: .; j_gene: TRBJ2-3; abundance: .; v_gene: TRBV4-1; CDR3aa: CASSQVQGMGTDTQYF; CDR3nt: TGCGCCAGCAGCCAAGTTCAGGGAATGGGCACAGATACGCAGTATTTT
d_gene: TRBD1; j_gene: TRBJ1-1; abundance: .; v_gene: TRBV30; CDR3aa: CAYSGGLGNTEAFF; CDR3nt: TGTGCCTACTCAGGGGGCCTGGGCAACACTGAAGCTTTCTTT
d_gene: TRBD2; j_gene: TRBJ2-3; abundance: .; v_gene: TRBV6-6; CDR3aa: CASSYDPSGTTQYF; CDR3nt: TGTGCCAGCAGTTACGACCCTAGCGGGACGACGCAGTATTTT
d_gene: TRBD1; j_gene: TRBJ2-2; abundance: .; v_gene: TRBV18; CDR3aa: CASSATGGYNTGELFF; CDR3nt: TGTGCCAGCTCAGCCACAGGGGGCTACAACACCGGGGAGCTGTTTTTT
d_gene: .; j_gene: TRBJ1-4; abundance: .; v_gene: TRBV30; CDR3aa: CAWNPGLPGKLFF; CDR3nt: TGTGCCTGGAACCCGGGACTGCCAGGAAAACTGTTTTTT
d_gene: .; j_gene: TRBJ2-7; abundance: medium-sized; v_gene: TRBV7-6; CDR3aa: CASSFHPEQDEQYF; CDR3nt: TGTGCCAGCAGCTTCCATCCAGAACAGGACGAGCAGTACTTC
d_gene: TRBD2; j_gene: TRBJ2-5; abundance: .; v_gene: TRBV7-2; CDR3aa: CASSSSGTSGAETQYF; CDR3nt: TGTGCCAGCAGCTCCAGCGGGACTAGCGGAGCGGAGACCCAGTACTTC
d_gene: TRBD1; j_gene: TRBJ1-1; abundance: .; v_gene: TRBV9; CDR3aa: CASSATGVTEAFF; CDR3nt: TGTGCCAGCAGCGCTACAGGGGTGACTGAAGCTTTCTTT
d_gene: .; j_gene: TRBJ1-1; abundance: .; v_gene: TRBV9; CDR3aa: CASSGRSREGYTEAFF; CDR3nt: TGTGCCAGCAGCGGCAGGTCGAGGGAGGGGTACACTGAAGCTTTCTTT
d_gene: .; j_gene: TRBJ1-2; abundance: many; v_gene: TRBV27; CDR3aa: CASSSSGGGNGYTF; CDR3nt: TGTGCCAGCAGTTCCTCCGGGGGTGGAAATGGCTACACCTTC
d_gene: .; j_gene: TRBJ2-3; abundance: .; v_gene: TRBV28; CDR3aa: CASNFEDTQYF; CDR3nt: TGTGCCAGCAACTTCGAGGATACGCAGTATTTT
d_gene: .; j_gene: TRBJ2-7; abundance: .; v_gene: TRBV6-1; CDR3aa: CASSSGGAGDEQYF; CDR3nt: TGTGCCAGCAGCTCTGGAGGGGCCGGGGACGAGCAGTACTTC
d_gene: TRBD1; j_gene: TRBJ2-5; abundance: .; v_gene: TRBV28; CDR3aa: CASRRQGALETQYF; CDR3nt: TGTGCCAGCAGGAGACAGGGGGCCTTGGAGACCCAGTACTTC
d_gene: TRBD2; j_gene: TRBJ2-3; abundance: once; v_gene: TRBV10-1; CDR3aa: CASSVAGVTDTQYF; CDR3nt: TGCGCCAGCAGTGTAGCGGGAGTAACGGATACGCAGTATTTT
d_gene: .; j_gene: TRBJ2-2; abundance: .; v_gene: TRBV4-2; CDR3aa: CASSQERDWNTGELFF; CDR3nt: TGTGCCAGCAGCCAAGAACGGGACTGGAACACCGGGGAGCTGTTTTTT
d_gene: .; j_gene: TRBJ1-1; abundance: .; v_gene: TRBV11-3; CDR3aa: CASSLTGNTEAFF; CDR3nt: TGTGCCAGCAGCTTAACTGGGAACACTGAAGCTTTCTTT
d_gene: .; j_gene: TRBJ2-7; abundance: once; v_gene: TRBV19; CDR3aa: CASSKGPYEQYF; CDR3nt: TGTGCCAGTAGTAAGGGGCCATACGAGCAGTACTTC
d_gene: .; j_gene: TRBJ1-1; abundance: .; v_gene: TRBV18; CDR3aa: CASSPDNMNTEAFF; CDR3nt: TGTGCCAGCTCACCAGACAACATGAACACTGAAGCTTTCTTT
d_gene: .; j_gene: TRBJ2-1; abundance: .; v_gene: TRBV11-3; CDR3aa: CASSLAGGNEQFF; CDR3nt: TGTGCCAGCAGCTTAGCGGGCGGGAATGAGCAGTTCTTC
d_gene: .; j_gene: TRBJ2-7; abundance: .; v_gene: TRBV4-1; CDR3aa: CASSRGHSYEQYF; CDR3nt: TGCGCCAGCAGCCGCGGACACTCCTACGAGCAGTACTTC
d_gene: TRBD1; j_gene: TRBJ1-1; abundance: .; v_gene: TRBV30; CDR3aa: CAWSASTWTGRTNTEAFF; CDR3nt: TGTGCCTGGAGTGCGTCGACCTGGACAGGGAGGACGAACACTGAAGCTTTCTTT
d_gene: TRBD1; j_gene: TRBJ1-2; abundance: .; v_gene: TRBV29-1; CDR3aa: CSVRGTGSEGYTF; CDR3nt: TGCAGCGTAAGGGGGACAGGGTCTGAAGGCTACACCTTC
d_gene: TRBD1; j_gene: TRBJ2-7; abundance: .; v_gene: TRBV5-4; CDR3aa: CASSGQGKAYEQYF; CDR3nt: TGTGCCAGCAGCGGACAGGGGAAAGCCTACGAGCAGTACTTC
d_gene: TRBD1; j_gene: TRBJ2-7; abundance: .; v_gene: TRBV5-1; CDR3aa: CASSLQTGPYEQYF; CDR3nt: TGCGCCAGCAGCTTACAGACAGGGCCCTACGAGCAGTACTTC
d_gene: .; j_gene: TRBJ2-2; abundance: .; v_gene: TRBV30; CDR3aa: CAWMRAGTGELFF; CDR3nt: TGTGCCTGGATGAGGGCGGGCACCGGGGAGCTGTTTTTT
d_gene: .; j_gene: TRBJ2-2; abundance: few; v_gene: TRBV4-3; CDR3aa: CASSQGGATGELFF; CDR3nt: TGCGCCAGCAGCCAGGGTGGGGCCACCGGGGAGCTGTTTTTT
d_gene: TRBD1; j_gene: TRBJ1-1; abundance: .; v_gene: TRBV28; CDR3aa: CASSSPGQGNTEAFF; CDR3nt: TGTGCCAGCAGTTCCCCGGGACAGGGGAACACTGAAGCTTTCTTT
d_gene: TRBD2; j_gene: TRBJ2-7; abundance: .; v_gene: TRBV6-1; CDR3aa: CASSEALGTGTSGRYEQYF; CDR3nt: TGTGCCAGCAGTGAAGCGCTAGGGACTGGGACTAGCGGGAGGTACGAGCAGTACTTC
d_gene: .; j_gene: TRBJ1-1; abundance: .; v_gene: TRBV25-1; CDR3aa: CASSDSGNTEAFF; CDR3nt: TGTGCCAGCAGTGATTCGGGGAACACTGAAGCTTTCTTT
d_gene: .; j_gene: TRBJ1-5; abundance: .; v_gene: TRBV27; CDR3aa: CASSPTLNRASDVGYQPQHF; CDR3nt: TGTGCCAGCAGTCCGACCCTAAACAGGGCTTCAGACGTTGGATATCAGCCCCAGCATTTT
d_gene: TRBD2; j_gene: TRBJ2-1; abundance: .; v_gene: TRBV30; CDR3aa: CAWSVKGLAGGVNEQFF; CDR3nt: TGTGCCTGGAGTGTAAAGGGCCTAGCGGGGGGGGTGAATGAGCAGTTCTTC